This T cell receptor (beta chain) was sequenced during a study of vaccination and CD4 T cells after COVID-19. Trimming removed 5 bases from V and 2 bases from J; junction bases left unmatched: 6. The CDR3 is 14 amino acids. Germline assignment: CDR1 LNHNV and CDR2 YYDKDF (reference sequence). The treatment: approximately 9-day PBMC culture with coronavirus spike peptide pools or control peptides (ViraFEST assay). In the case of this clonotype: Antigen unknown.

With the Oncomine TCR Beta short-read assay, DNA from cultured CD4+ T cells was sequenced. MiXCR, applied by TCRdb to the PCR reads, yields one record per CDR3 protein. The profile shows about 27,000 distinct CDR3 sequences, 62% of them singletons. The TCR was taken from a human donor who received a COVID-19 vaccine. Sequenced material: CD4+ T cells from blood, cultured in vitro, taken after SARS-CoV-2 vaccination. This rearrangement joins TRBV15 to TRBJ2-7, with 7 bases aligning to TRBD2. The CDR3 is CATSGGVGPYEQYF. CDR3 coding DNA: TGTGCCACCAGCGGGGGGGTTGGGCCCTACGAGCAGTACTTC.